This entry concerns a single T cell receptor beta chain. Antigen specificity is unknown. These data originate in a study of OX40 agonist ivuxolimab in advanced cancers. Overall study: Dose-escalation subjects each had hepatocellular carcinoma, melanoma, renal cell or head and neck cancer.

The table came from immunoSEQ multiplex PCR; TCRdb's copy has only in-frame clones and leaves some out. The table has tens of thousands of clones, roughly 90% seen once. Germline V gene sequence: CDR1 SEHNR, CDR2 FQNEAQ (reference sequence). Trimming took off 10 bases at V and 5 bases at J, with 17 bases between the two ends. CDR3 length equals 13 residues. Study-wide points: In the 0.1 to 3.0 mg/kg range, CD4+ and CD8+ blood T cells had expanded clonally by week 6. Some patients without response likewise showed low normalized clonal expansion.

The specimen was CD4+ or CD8+ T cells sorted from blood, collected in a trial of the OX40 agonist ivuxolimab. The source is an adult with an advanced solid tumor such as melanoma, head and neck, liver or kidney cancer. The V call is TRBV7-9, the J call TRBJ2-5, with D perhaps matching TRBD2 (5 bases). CDR3: CATRLLTGETQYF. CDR3 DNA: TGTGCCACACGGCTCTTAACGGGGGAGACCCAGTACTTC.